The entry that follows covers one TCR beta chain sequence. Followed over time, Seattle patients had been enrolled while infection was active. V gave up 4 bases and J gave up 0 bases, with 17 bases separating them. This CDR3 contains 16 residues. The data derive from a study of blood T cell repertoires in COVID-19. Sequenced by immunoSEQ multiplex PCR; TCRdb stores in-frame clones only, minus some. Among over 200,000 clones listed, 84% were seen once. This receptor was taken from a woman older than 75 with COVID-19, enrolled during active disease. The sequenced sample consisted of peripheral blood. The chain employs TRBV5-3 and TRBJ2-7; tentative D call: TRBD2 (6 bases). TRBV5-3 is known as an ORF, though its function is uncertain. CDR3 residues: CARSPLLGGSSYEQYF. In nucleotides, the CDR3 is TGTGCCAGAAGCCCCTTGCTTGGGGGGAGCTCCTACGAGCAGTACTTC.